The text below deals with one T cell receptor (beta chain). Its matching antigen is unknown. The data originate from a study of cytomegalovirus exposure and HLA in healthy donors. When sampled, the donors appeared nominally healthy, though they likely had unrecorded immune exposures. Study observations and caveats: Clonal expansion was found to be greater in HLA-associated TCR beta chains than in equally common others in a later analysis.

The PCR was carried out with 60 Vbeta primers and 13 Jbeta primers. Using immunoSEQ multiplex PCR, the repertoire was profiled, and TCRdb retains in-frame clones only, with some absent. This table has around 130,000 clones, about 78% appearing once. The sample comprised PBMCs. The origin of this receptor is a human donor in good health.

The CDR3 here is CASSFPDSGMQTDTQYF. DNA of the CDR3: TGTGCCAGCAGCTTTCCGGATAGCGGGATGCAGACAGATACGCAGTATTTT. The rearrangement links TRBV7-2 to TRBJ2-3; 8 bases match TRBD2. V gave up 3 bases and J gave up 3 bases; unmatched junction bases: 11. Germline-derived CDR1 and CDR2 are SGHTA and FQGNSA. The CDR3 is 17 amino acids.